This T cell receptor beta chain was sequenced during a study of shared clonotypes between healthy human individuals. TCRdb's copy holds only in-frame clones and misses some; the assay was immunoSEQ multiplex PCR. The sample lists about 1.1 million clones; roughly 80% were seen once. This receptor was taken from a man aged 18-30 years in good health. Some clones in this sample may be carry-over from other donors' samples. The source material was memory CD4+ T cells from PBMCs. The subset was: CD45RA-negative fraction.

The CDR3 loop is CASSLEGPFRSYNEQFF. The CDR3 coding sequence is TGCGCCAGCAGCTTGGAGGGCCCTTTCAGGTCCTACAATGAGCAGTTCTTC. The chain carries TRBV5-1 and TRBJ2-1; no reliable D call. Trimming removed 0 bases at V and 1 base at J, with 14 bases between. There are 17 residues in the CDR3. Germline lookup yields CDR1 SGHRS and CDR2 YFSETQ.